A single sample gave rise to the 13 T cell receptor beta chains below, sequenced in a study of T cells in Graves' hyperthyroidism and ophthalmopathy. The investigators amplified TCR beta CDR3 regions from RNA transcripts. First-round RT-PCR with HTBI primers amplified the TCR CDR3 region. Via MiXCR, TCRdb re-called the multiplex PCR reads, giving one row per CDR3 protein. Among about 200,000 distinct CDR3 sequences, less than 20% were seen once, and the ten largest hold roughly 50%. What was sequenced was blood. These receptors all stem from a woman aged 50 to 60 with Graves' hyperthyroidism.

This clonotype was counted at least ten times. The gene calls are TRBV15 and TRBJ2-5, with D unclear. Germline CDR1 LNHNV, CDR2 YYDKDF (reference sequence). Trimming took off 1 base at V and 3 bases at J, with 9 bases between the two ends. The CDR3 is 14 amino acids. The CDR3 nucleotides are TGTGCCACCAGCAGAGCAGCCCCTGAAGAGACCCAGTACTTC. This translates into CATSRAAPEETQYF.

This clonotype occurred many times. This chain joins TRBV6-2 or TRBV6-3 and TRBJ2-1, with a tentative D call TRBD1 (5 bases). The ends were cut back, 2 bases at V and 4 bases at J, with 9 bases in the middle. Germline V lookup: CDR1 MNHEY, CDR2 SVGEGT. This CDR3 region has 14 residues. CDR3 residues: CASSYLGQYNEQFF. The CDR3 bases are TGTGCCAGCAGTTACCTAGGACAATACAATGAGCAGTTCTTC.

This clonotype was counted many times. The gene calls are TRBV12-3 or TRBV12-4 and TRBJ2-1; TRBD2 matches 7 bases. This CDR3 spans 15 amino acids. V lost 1 base to trimming and J lost 5 bases; unmatched junction nucleotides: 5. CDR3 in DNA: TGTGCCAGCAGTTTAGGAGGACTAGGCCACAATGAGCAGTTCTTC. As protein: CASSLGGLGHNEQFF.

This clonotype was seen repeatedly, ten times or more. V is TRBV29-1 and J is TRBJ1-1, with a tentative D call TRBD1 (5 bases). Between the trimmed V and J ends, which lost 2 bases and 5 bases, there was a span of 9 bases. Germline assignment: CDR1 SQVTM and CDR2 ANQGSEA. This CDR3 contains 12 residues. The CDR3 spells CSVEPGRTEAFF. The CDR3 DNA reads TGCAGCGTTGAACCAGGGAGAACTGAAGCTTTCTTT.

In its sample, this clonotype was seen many times. The gene calls are TRBV6-1 and TRBJ1-1; D might be TRBD1 (6 bases). The germline V gene has CDR1 MNHNS and CDR2 SASEGT. V shed 0 bases and J shed 5 bases, with 16 bases lying between them. The length of the CDR3 is 16 residues. The CDR3 sequence is CASSEASTGPETEAFF. DNA of the CDR3: TGTGCCAGCAGTGAAGCCAGTACAGGGCCCGAAACTGAAGCTTTCTTT.

This clonotype was seen only a few times. At one boundary the junction diverges from the germline segment, which might be a read error. The chain combines TRBV6-5 with TRBJ2-2, with TRBD1 as a possible D gene (6 bases). Germline CDR1 is MNHEY and CDR2 is SVGAGI. This CDR3 spans 17 amino acids. Here the CDR3 reads CASSYFPGHTNTGELFF. In nucleotides, the CDR3 is TGTGCCAGCAGCTACTTCCCGGGACACACGAACACCGGGGAGCTGTTTTTT.

There are many counts of this clonotype. This chain joins TRBV11-3 and TRBJ2-1; TRBD2 agrees at 8 bases. Germline V CDR1 and CDR2: SGHNT, YENEEA. CDR3 length: 16 amino acids. V gave up 4 bases and J gave up 2 bases; unmatched junction bases: 7. The DNA of the CDR3 is TGTGCCAGCAGCTCCAGCGGGAGCAACACCTACAATGAGCAGTTCTTC. Translation: CASSSSGSNTYNEQFF.

The rearrangement uses TRBV10-3 and TRBJ2-1, with 14 positions matching TRBD2. Germline loops: CDR1 ENHRY, CDR2 SYGVKD. V was pared by 8 bases and J by 2 bases, with 8 bases of the junction left unmatched. There are 17 residues in the CDR3. CDR3 region: CAILRTSGRSPYNEQFF. CDR3 sequence (DNA): TGTGCCATCCTTAGGACTAGCGGGAGGAGTCCCTACAATGAGCAGTTCTTC.

The table lists this clonotype with a count of one. A much larger clone differs from this one at a single base, so this may be a read error. The chain is built from TRBV27 and TRBJ2-7; 8 bases line up with TRBD2. The DNA end lines up better with TRBJ2-1; the J call may be wrong. This CDR3 spans 13 amino acids. CDR1 and CDR2 from the germline V gene are MNHEY and SMNVEV (reference sequence). Written as DNA, the CDR3 is TGTGCCAGCACGGGGGGGAGCTCCTACGAGCAGTTCTTC. Amino acid sequence: CASTGGSSYEQFF.

This clonotype has a handful of counts. V gene TRBV27 combines with J gene TRBJ2-1; 8 positions agree with TRBD2. With 1 base clipped from V and 0 bases from J, the junction kept 2 bases outside the gene matches. Looked up from germline, CDR1 is MNHEY and CDR2 is SMNVEV (reference sequence). CDR3 length equals 16 residues. The CDR3 bases are TGTGCCAGCAGTTTATGGACTAGCAGCTCCTACAATGAGCAGTTCTTC. It encodes CASSLWTSSSYNEQFF.

This clonotype turned up a few times. The V call is TRBV27, the J call TRBJ2-6, with D hard to call. CDR1 and CDR2 from the germline V gene are MNHEY and SMNVEV (reference sequence). CDR3 length: 15 amino acids. V shed 0 bases and J shed 4 bases, with 7 bases lying between them. CDR3 sequence: CASSLSTPGANVLTF. In nucleotides, the CDR3 is TGTGCCAGCAGTTTATCTACCCCAGGGGCCAACGTCCTGACTTTC.

The chain recombines TRBV11-1 with TRBJ2-7, with D perhaps TRBD2 (5 bases). Per germline, CDR1 SGHAT and CDR2 FQDESV (reference sequence). The length of the CDR3 is 14 residues. V gave up 5 bases and J gave up 1 base, with 12 bases separating them. As DNA, the CDR3 is TGTGCCAGCAGCACGGACTGGTCATCCTACGAGCAGTACTTC. Protein: CASSTDWSSYEQYF. Full variable domain (missing parts from reference TRBV11-1 and TRBJ2-7): EAEVAQSPRYKITEKSQAVAFWCDPISGHATLYWYRQILGQGPELLVQFQDESVVDDSQLPKDRFSAERLKGVDSTLKIQPAELGDSAMYLCASSTDWSSYEQYFGPGTRLTVT.

At least ten counts were recorded for this clonotype. The J gene is TRBJ1-5, the V gene TRBV28, with D tentatively TRBD1 (5 bases). Trimming shortened V by 5 bases and J by 8 bases, and 19 bases separated the two germline ends. This CDR3 has 15 amino acids. Germline V gene lookup returns CDR1 MDHEN and CDR2 SYDVKM. In DNA, the CDR3 is TGTGCCAGCAGTCCCCTACCGGGGCCGTCTGAGCCCCAGCATTTT. Translated, it gives CASSPLPGPSEPQHF.